This T cell receptor beta chain appears in the sequencing data of a study of CD8+ T cells in alopecia areata. Trimming left V 1 base short and J 15 bases short, with 7 bases between. Germline V gene sequence: CDR1 SQVTM, CDR2 ANQGSEA. The CDR3 covers 9 residues. Whole-study results and caveats: Under tofacitinib, fewer expanded CD8+ clones appeared among the top 100 scalp clones. Scalp samples also yield sequences from resident alphabeta T cells of normal skin.

This clone has only a few counts. What it binds is not known. Treatment denoted: oral pan-JAK inhibitor, 5-10 mg twice daily. Individuals with alopecia areata gave both lesional scalp punch biopsies and peripheral blood for collection. Separation by sorting yielded CD4+ and CD8+ T cells from PBMCs. It was cDNA, reverse transcribed from extracted RNA, that served as the sequencing template. Repertoires were generated with immunoSEQ multiplex PCR, while TCRdb's copy carries only in-frame clones and drops some. This repertoire shows 90,000 to 150,000 clones, about 50% found once; its top ten account for around 0.44%.

The rearrangement uses TRBV29-1 and TRBJ2-1; no clear D. This TCR derives from a human donor with alopecia areata. This specimen was CD4+ T cells sorted from blood, taken at week 4, from a patient treated with tofacitinib. This CDR3 is CSVEGAVFF. CDR3 DNA: TGCAGCGTTGAAGGGGCCGTGTTCTTC.